These 8 T cell receptor beta chains came from one sample sequenced in a study of T cell changes during pregnancy in multiple sclerosis. Only in-frame clones appear in the TCRdb table, and some are missing; sequencing was by immunoSEQ multiplex PCR. The table has some 74,000 clones, almost 95% seen once. This sample comprised peripheral blood, obtained before pregnancy. Receptors originate from a female donor with multiple sclerosis, enrolled in a pregnancy study.

In its sample, this clone was seen once. This sequence joins TRBV4-2 and TRBJ2-4; the D gene is possibly TRBD1 (5 bases). The CDR3 is 13 residues long. Germline V gene sequence: CDR1 LGHNA, CDR2 YNFKEQ. Trimming cost V 4 bases and J 9 bases, with 13 bases left between them. As DNA, the CDR3 is TGTGCCAGCAGCCCAAGACAGCAGGGCATTCAGTACTTC. Its translation: CASSPRQQGIQYF.

The V gene is TRBV28, the J gene TRBJ1-5; D unresolved. Trimming pared 7 bases from V and 0 bases from J, leaving 10 bases between. Germline V gives CDR1 MDHEN, CDR2 SYDVKM. The CDR3 spans 14 residues. The CDR3 region is CASIRQLSNQPQHF. DNA of the CDR3: TGTGCCAGCATCAGGCAGCTTAGCAATCAGCCCCAGCATTTT.

V is TRBV27 and J is TRBJ2-7; TRBD1 agrees at 7 bases. V lost 5 bases, J lost 2 bases, and 9 bases stayed unmatched. Germline lookup yields CDR1 MNHEY and CDR2 SMNVEV (reference sequence). The CDR3 sequence is 15 residues long. The CDR3 region has the DNA TGTGCCAGCAGTCAGACCAACAGGGGAACCTACGAGCAGTACTTC. Translation: CASSQTNRGTYEQYF.

This sequence joins TRBV18 and TRBJ2-3; TRBD1 matches at 8 bases. V lost 3 bases to trimming and J lost 0 bases; unmatched junction nucleotides: 5. CDR1 and CDR2 (germline): KGHSH, LQKENI. CDR3 size: 16 residues. Here the CDR3 DNA reads TGTGCCAGCTCACCGGACAGGGAATCCAGCACAGATACGCAGTATTTT. This translates into CASSPDRESSTDTQYF.

This clone was detected only once. This chain connects TRBV2 to TRBJ1-3; D ambiguous. Per the germline V gene, CDR1 is SNHLY and CDR2 is FYNNEI. This CDR3 has 15 amino acids. V dropped 7 bases and J dropped 3 bases, with 16 bases sitting between them. CDR3 nucleotide sequence: TGTGCCAGCAAAAACTGGGTGCAGGATGGAAACACCATATATTTT. Amino acid sequence: CASKNWVQDGNTIYF.

The rearrangement joins TRBV7-8 to TRBJ1-1; D is ambiguous. V lost 5 bases and J lost 5, with 18 bases in between. Germline values: CDR1 SGHVS, CDR2 FQNEAQ. This CDR3 is built from 15 residues. The CDR3 loop reads CASSPLTREGTEAFF. CDR3 DNA: TGTGCCAGCAGCCCCCTGACTAGGGAAGGAACTGAAGCTTTCTTT.

The chain carries TRBV4-2 and TRBJ2-7, with 8 bases fitting TRBD2. Germline V gene sequence: CDR1 LGHNA, CDR2 YNFKEQ. The CDR3 is made up of 16 amino acids. The trim removed 0 bases at V and 7 bases at J, leaving 11 bases unmatched. The CDR3 loop reads CASSQESGRGLGEQYF. The CDR3 nucleotides are TGTGCCAGCAGCCAAGAAAGCGGGAGAGGATTAGGGGAGCAGTACTTC.

This chain uses TRBV5-1 with TRBJ1-3; TRBD1 agrees at 7 bases. Losses at the gene ends were 5 bases for V and 0 bases for J; bases not matched to a gene: 5. Germline V lookup: CDR1 SGHRS, CDR2 YFSETQ. The CDR3 covers 15 residues. This CDR3 is CASRDRFDSGNTIYF. The CDR3 DNA reads as TGCGCCAGCAGGGACAGGTTCGACTCTGGAAACACCATATATTTT.